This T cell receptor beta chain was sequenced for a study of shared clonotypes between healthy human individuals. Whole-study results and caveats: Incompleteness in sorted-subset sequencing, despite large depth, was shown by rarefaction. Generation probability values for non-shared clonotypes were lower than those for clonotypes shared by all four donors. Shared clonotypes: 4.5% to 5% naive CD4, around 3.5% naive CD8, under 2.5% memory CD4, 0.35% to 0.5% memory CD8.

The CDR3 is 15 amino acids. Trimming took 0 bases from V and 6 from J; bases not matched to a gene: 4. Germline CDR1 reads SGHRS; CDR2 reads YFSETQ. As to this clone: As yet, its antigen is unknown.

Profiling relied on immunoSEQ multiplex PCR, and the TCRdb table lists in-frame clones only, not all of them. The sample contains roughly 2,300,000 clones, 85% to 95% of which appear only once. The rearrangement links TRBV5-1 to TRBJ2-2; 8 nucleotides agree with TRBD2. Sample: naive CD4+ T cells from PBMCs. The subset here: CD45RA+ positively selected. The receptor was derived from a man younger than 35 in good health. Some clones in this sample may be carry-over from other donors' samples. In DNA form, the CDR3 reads TGCGCCAGCAGCTTGGTGGTAGCGGGGTCCGGGGAGCTGTTTTTT. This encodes CASSLVVAGSGELFF. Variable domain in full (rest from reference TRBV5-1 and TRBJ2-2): KAGVTQTPRYLIKTRGQQVTLSCSPISGHRSVSWYQQTPGQGLQFLFEYFSETQRNKGNFPGRFSGRQFSNSRSEMNVSTLELGDSALYLCASSLVVAGSGELFFGEGSRLTVL.